Sequencing of this T cell receptor beta chain was carried out in a study of blood T cells in healthy people across ages. Points from the study as a whole: Diversity estimates from one million T cells were considered underestimates.

Trimming removed 6 bases from V and 10 bases from J, with 12 bases in between. This CDR3 has 11 residues. Germline CDR1 reads MNHEY; CDR2 reads SMNVEV (reference sequence). In its sample, this clonotype was seen a few times. Its antigen is unknown. PBMCs, at least 7 million per sample, were isolated. Together with a sample-barcoded 5' primer, a J-beta primer mix was included in a second PCR lasting roughly 6 to 12 cycles. TCRdb re-called the 5' RACE reads through MiXCR, storing one row per CDR3 protein. The sample has 1.5 million to 1.8 million distinct CDR3 sequences, 35% to 45% seen once. This receptor was taken from a young woman in good health. This chain uses TRBV27 with TRBJ1-1; tentatively, D is TRBD1 (6 bases). The source material was blood. The CDR3 loop is CASSTGRIAFF. For the CDR3, the DNA is TGTGCCAGCAGCACAGGGCGAATAGCTTTCTTT.